This TCR beta chain was found in a study of blood T cell dynamics during melanoma immunotherapy. Study as a whole: Standard first-line treatment here was pembrolizumab or nivolumab plus ipilimumab in metastatic melanoma. Study-wide results and limits: PBMC repertoires of eventual disease-control patients split at W3 into clonality or diversity gains.

Comments on this clone: What it binds is not known.

The protocol was immunoSEQ multiplex PCR, while the TCRdb copy is restricted to in-frame clones and leaves out a portion. Of approximately 16,000 clones in the sample, more than 85% were seen once. Time point specified: week 3, after first cycle of checkpoint inhibitor. At 12 weeks after first infusion, RECIST 1.1 defined response for most patients. Patients with prior systemic cancer treatment, concomitant immunosuppressants, or other active malignancies were excluded. This CDR3 spans 18 amino acids. V was pared by 3 bases and J by 0 bases, with 18 bases between. Germline CDR1 is MNHEY and CDR2 is SMNVEV (reference sequence).

This sequence joins TRBV27 and TRBJ2-1; D may match TRBD1 or TRBD2 (5 bases each). This TCR was recovered from a human donor with melanoma. Sequences were derived from blood, sampled from a patient treated with checkpoint blockade. This chain's CDR3 is CASSFTGGRPSSYNEQFF. The CDR3 bases are TGTGCCAGCAGTTTTACAGGCGGGCGCCCGAGCTCCTACAATGAGCAGTTCTTC.